Detailed here is one T cell receptor beta chain. Its specificity is unknown. Measured with immunoSEQ multiplex PCR; TCRdb has only the in-frame clones, and not every one. Here the sample spans a few hundred thousand clones, approximately 83% being singletons. In germline, CDR1 is MGHRA, CDR2 YSYEKL. Trimming cost V 4 bases and J 5 bases, with 12 bases left between them. The CDR3 loop spans 13 amino acids. This record comes from a study of Ad26.COV2.S vaccination and SARS-CoV-2 variants. The treatment is: roughly 20 received Ad26.COV2.S at low or high dose, single or two shots; several received placebo; per-sample allocation not given. Specimen acquisition occurred on day 63 following the initial vaccine or placebo injection. General study points: Vaccine recipients showed a spike-specific TCR breadth that was higher than in placebo recipients.

V is TRBV4-1 and J is TRBJ2-7; D possibly corresponds to TRBD2 (6 bases). The sequenced sample was peripheral blood, obtained in a trial of Ad26.COV2.S vaccine versus placebo. This TCR came from a person between 18 and 60 years old who received the Ad26.COV2.S COVID-19 vaccine or a placebo. Written as DNA, the CDR3 is TGCGCCAGCAGCCGTCAGGGAGGCGACGAGCAGTACTTC. Translated, it gives CASSRQGGDEQYF.